Shown below are 2 T cell receptor beta chains from a single sample sequenced in a study of T-cell reconstitution after alpha-beta-depleted transplantation in children. TCRbeta library construction was performed incorporating unique molecular identifiers. TCRdb re-called the PCR reads through MiXCR, storing one row per CDR3 protein. In the table there are some 520,000 distinct CDR3 sequences, less than 35% of which are singletons. This sample comprised PBMCs from the stem cell graft donor, obtained from the stem cell graft. The receptors originated from a human donor who donated a stem cell graft to a child with aplastic anemia.

The chain has TRBV29-1 and TRBJ2-7, with 7 bases lining up with TRBD1. In germline, CDR1 is SQVTM, CDR2 ANQGSEA. The CDR3 is 14 amino acids. The V and J ends lost 2 bases and 4 bases, in that order; junction bases with no gene match: 8. The CDR3 region is CSVEMTGPRYEQYF. CDR3 in DNA: TGCAGCGTTGAAATGACAGGGCCTAGGTACGAGCAGTACTTC.

The chain combines TRBV5-4 with TRBJ2-1; 10 bases agree with TRBD2. Germline CDR1 and CDR2: SGHNT and YYREEE (reference sequence). V dropped 7 bases and J dropped 7; count of bases not matched to a gene: 5. The CDR3 contains 13 residues. The CDR3 loop is CASRASGSNEQFF. Written as DNA, the CDR3 is TGTGCCAGCCGGGCTAGCGGGAGTAATGAGCAGTTCTTC. The full variable domain, rest sourced from reference TRBV5-4 and TRBJ2-1, is ETGVTQSPTHLIKTRGQQVTLRCSSQSGHNTVSWYQQALGQGPQFIFQYYREEENGRGNFPPRFSGLQFPNYSSELNVNALELDDSALYLCASRASGSNEQFFGPGTRLTVL.